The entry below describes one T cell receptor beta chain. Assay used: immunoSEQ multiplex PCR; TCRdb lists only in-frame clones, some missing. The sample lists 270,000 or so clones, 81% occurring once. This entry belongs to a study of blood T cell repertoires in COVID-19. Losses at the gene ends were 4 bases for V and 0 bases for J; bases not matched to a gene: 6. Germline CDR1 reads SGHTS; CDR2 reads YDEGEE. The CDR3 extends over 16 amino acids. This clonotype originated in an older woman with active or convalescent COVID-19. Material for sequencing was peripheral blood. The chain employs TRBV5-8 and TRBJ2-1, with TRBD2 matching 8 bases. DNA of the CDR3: TGTGCCAGCAGCCAGCTAGCGGGCCTCTCCTACAATGAGCAGTTCTTC. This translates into CASSQLAGLSYNEQFF.